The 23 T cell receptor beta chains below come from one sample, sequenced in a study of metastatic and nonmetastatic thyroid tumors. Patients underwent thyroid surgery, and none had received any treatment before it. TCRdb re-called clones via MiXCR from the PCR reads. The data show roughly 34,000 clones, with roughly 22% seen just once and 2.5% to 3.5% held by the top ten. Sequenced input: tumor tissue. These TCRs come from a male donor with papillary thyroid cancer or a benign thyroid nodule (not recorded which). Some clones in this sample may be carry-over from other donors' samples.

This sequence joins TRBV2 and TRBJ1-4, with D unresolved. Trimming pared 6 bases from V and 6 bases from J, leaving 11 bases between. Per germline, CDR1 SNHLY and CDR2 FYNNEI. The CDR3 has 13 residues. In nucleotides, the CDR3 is TGTGCCAGCAGCCCCGTGGCCCATGAAAAACTGTTTTTT. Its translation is CASSPVAHEKLFF. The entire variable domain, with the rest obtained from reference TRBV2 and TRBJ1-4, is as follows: EPEVTQTPSHQVTQMGQEVILRCVPISNHLYFYWYRQILGQKVEFLVSFYNNEISEKSEIFDDQFSVERPDGSNFTLKIRSTKLEDSAMYFCASSPVAHEKLFFGSGTQLSVL.

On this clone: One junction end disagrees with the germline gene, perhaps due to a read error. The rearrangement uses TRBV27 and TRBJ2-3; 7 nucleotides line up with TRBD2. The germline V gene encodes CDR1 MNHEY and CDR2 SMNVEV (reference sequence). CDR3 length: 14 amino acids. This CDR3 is CASSGLSYTDTRYF. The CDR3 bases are TGTGCCAGCTCGGGACTATCGTACACAGATACGCGGTATTTT.

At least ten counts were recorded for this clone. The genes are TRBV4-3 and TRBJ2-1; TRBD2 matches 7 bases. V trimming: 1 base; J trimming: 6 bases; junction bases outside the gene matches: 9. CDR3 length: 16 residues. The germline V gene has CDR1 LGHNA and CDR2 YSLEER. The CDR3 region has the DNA TGCGCCAGCAGCCAAGGTCGCTGGCGGGAGAGCAATGAGCAGTTCTTC. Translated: CASSQGRWRESNEQFF.

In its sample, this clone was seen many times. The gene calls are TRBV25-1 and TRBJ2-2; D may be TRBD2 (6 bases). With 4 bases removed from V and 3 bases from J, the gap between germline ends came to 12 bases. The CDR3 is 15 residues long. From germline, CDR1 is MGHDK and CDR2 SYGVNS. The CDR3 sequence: CASSVDAGYTGELFF. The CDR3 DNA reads TGTGCCAGCAGTGTGGATGCGGGATACACCGGGGAGCTGTTTTTT.

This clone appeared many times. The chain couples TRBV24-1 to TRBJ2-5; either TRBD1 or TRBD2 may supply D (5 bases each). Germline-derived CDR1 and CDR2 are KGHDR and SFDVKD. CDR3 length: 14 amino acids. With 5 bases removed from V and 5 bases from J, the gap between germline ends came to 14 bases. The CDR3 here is CATSAPGTRETQYF. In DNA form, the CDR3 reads TGTGCCACCAGTGCCCCGGGGACCCGGGAGACCCAGTACTTC.

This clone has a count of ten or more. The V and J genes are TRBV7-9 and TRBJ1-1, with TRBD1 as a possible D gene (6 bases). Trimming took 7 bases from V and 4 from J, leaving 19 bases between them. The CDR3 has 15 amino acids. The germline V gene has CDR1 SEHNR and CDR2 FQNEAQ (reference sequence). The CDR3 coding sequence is TGTGCCAGCAACCTAGGGTCCAGGGGTCTCACTGAAGCTTTCTTT. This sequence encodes CASNLGSRGLTEAFF.

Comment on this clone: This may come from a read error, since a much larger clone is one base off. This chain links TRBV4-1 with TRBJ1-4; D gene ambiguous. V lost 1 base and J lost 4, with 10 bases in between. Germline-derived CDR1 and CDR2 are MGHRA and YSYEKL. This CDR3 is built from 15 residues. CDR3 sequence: CASSQVAVNNEKLFF. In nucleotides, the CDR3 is TGCGCCAGCAGCCAAGTGGCCGTTAATAATGAAAAACTGTTTTTT.

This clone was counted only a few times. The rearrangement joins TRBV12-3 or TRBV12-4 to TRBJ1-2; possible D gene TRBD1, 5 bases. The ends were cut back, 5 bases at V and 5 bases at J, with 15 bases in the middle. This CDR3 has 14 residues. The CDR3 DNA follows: TGTGCCAGCAGTCCCCTCGGGACCGAATATGGCTACACCTTC. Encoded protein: CASSPLGTEYGYTF.

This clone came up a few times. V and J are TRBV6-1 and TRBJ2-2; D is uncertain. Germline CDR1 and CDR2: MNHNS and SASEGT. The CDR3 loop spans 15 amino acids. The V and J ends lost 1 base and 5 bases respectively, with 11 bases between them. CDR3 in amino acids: CASSEGWKGTGELFF. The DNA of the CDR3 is TGTGCCAGCAGTGAAGGCTGGAAGGGAACCGGGGAGCTGTTTTTT.

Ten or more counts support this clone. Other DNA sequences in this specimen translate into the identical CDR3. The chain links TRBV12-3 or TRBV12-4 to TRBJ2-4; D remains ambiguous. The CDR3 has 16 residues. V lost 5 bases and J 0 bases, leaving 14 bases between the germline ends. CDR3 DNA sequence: TGTGCCAGCAGTCCCCGCACCTCCTTAGCCAAAAACATTCAGTACTTC. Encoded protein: CASSPRTSLAKNIQYF.

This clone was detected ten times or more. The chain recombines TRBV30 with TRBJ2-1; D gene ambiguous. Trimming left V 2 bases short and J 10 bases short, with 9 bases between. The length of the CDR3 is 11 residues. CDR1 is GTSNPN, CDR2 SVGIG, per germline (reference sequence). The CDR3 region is CAWSSLGEQFF. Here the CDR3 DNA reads TGTGCCTGGAGTTCCCTTGGCGAGCAGTTCTTC.

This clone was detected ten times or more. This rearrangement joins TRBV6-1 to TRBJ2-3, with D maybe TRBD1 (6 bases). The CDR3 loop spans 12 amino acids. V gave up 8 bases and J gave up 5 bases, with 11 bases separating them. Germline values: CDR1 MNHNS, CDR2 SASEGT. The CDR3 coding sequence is TGTGCCAGCCTGCCGGGACAAGATACGCAGTATTTT. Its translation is CASLPGQDTQYF.

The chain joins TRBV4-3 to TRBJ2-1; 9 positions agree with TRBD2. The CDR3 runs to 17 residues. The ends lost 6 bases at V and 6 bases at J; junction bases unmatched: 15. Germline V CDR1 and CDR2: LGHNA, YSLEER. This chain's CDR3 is CASSTDLSGSQGNEQFF. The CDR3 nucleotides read TGCGCCAGCAGTACCGACCTTAGCGGGAGTCAGGGCAATGAGCAGTTCTTC.

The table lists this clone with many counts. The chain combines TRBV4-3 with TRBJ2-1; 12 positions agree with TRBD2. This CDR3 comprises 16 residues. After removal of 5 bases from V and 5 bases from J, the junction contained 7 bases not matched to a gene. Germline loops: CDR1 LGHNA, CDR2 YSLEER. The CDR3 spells CASSGGLAGPNNEQFF. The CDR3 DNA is TGCGCCAGCAGCGGAGGACTAGCGGGACCTAACAATGAGCAGTTCTTC.

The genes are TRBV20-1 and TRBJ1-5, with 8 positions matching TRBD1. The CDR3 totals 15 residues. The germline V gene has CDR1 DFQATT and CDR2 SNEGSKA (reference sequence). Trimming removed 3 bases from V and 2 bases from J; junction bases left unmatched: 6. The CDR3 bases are TGCAGTGCTAGGGACAGGGAGGTCGGCAATCAGCCCCAGCATTTT. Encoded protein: CSARDREVGNQPQHF.

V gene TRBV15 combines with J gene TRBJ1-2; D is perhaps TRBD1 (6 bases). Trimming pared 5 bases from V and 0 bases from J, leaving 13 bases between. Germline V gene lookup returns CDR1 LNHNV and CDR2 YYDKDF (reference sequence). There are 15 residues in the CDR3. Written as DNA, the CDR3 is TGTGCCACCAGCCCCGGGACATCTCCTAACTATGGCTACACCTTC. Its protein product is CATSPGTSPNYGYTF.

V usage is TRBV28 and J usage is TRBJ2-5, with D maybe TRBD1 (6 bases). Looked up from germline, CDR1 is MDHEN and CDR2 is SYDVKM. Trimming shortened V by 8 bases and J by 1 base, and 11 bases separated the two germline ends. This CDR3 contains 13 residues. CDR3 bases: TGTGCCAGCCATGGGACACCCCAAGAGACCCAGTACTTC. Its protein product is CASHGTPQETQYF.

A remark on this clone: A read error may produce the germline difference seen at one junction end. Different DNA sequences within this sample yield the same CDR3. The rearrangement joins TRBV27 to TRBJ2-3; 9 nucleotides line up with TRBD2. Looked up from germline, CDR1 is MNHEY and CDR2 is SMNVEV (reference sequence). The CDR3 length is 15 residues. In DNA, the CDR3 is TGTGCCAGCAGTATCCTTAGCGGGAGAGCCGATACTCAGTATTTC. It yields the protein CASSILSGRADTQYF.

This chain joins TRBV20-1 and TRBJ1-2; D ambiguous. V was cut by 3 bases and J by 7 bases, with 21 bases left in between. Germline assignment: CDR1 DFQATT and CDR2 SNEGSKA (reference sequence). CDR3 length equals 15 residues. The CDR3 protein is CSASTGWREGSGYTF. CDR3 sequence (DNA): TGCAGTGCTAGTACCGGGTGGAGGGAAGGTAGTGGCTACACCTTC.

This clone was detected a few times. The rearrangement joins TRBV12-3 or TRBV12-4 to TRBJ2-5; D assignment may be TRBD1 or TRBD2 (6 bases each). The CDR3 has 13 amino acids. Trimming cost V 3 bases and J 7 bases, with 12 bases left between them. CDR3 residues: CASSFGGQGTQYF. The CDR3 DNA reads TGTGCCAGCAGTTTTGGGGGGCAGGGGACCCAGTACTTC.

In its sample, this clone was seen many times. The CDR3 sequence is CSARASGFPSYNEQFF. DNA for the CDR3: TGCAGTGCTAGGGCTAGCGGTTTCCCCTCCTACAATGAGCAGTTCTTC. The chain is built from TRBV20-1 and TRBJ2-1; 7 bases fit TRBD2. V lost 3 bases to trimming and J lost 0 bases; unmatched junction nucleotides: 8. This CDR3 contains 16 residues. CDR1 is DFQATT, CDR2 SNEGSKA, per germline (reference sequence).

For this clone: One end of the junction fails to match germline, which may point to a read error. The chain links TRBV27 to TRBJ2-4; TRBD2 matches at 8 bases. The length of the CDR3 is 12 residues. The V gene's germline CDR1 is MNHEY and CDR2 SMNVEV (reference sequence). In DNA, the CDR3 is TGTGCCAGCAGAGCGGGAGCTTACATTCAGCACTTC. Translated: CASRAGAYIQHF.

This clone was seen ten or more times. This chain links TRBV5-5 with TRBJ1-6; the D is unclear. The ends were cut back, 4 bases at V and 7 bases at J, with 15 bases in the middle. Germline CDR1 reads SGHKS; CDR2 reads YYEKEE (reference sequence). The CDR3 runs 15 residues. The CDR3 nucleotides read TGTGCCAGCAGCCCTATTCTCGTCAGAAATTCACCCCTCCACTTT. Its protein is CASSPILVRNSPLHF. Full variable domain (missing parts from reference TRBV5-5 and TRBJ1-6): DAGVTQSPTHLIKTRGQQVTLRCSPISGHKSVSWYQQVLGQGPQFIFQYYEKEERGRGNFPDRFSARQFPNYSSELNVNALLLGDSALYLCASSPILVRNSPLHFGNGTRLTVT.